A selection of T cell receptor beta chains follows, all from one sample in a study of blood T cell repertoires in COVID-19. Profiling relied on immunoSEQ multiplex PCR, and the TCRdb table lists in-frame clones only, not all of them. The repertoire holds around 620,000 clones, with just under 90% as singletons. Sequencing was done on a sample of peripheral blood. The receptor set was obtained from a woman between 18 and 29 years old with acute or convalescent COVID-19. Both conserved end residues are part of each CDR3. A D gene is named only where the DNA matches it firmly. Size is omitted from some rows. Given values are once, few, many or a class for expanded clones.

D: .
size: .
V: TRBV6-1
J: TRBJ1-4
CDR3: CASSELAQGPSLEKLFF
DNA: TGTGCCAGCAGTGAACTCGCACAGGGACCCTCTCTTGAAAAACTGTTTTTT

D: .
size: .
V: TRBV29-1
J: TRBJ2-2
CDR3: CSVWTPNTGELFF
DNA: TGCAGCGTTTGGACACCGAACACCGGGGAGCTGTTTTTT

D: TRBD1
size: .
V: TRBV27
J: TRBJ2-7
CDR3: CASSPRTGGYEQYF
DNA: TGTGCCAGCAGTCCCCGGACAGGGGGCTACGAGCAGTACTTC

D: TRBD1
size: .
V: TRBV4-1
J: TRBJ2-3
CDR3: CASSTWTGGVTDTQYF
DNA: TGCGCCAGCAGCACATGGACAGGGGGGGTCACAGATACGCAGTATTTT

D: .
size: .
V: TRBV10-3
J: TRBJ1-2
CDR3: CAISDLQAYGYTF
DNA: TGTGCCATCAGTGATCTGCAAGCCTATGGCTACACCTTC

D: .
size: .
V: TRBV5-1
J: TRBJ2-1
CDR3: CASSLVQGTYNEQFF
DNA: TGCGCCAGCAGCTTGGTCCAGGGTACCTACAATGAGCAGTTCTTC

D: .
size: .
V: TRBV11-3
J: TRBJ1-2
CDR3: CASSLSLDSPNYGYTF
DNA: TGTGCCAGCAGCCTATCCCTCGACAGTCCTAACTATGGCTACACCTTC

D: TRBD1
size: .
V: TRBV4-1
J: TRBJ1-1
CDR3: CASSHKQGMRNTEAFF
DNA: TGCGCCAGCAGCCATAAACAGGGGATGAGGAACACTGAAGCTTTCTTT

D: TRBD1
size: .
V: TRBV9
J: TRBJ1-1
CDR3: CASSSPGQVNTEAFF
DNA: TGTGCCAGCAGCTCACCGGGACAGGTGAACACTGAAGCTTTCTTT

D: .
size: .
V: TRBV6-6
J: TRBJ1-4
CDR3: CASYRGGREKLFF
DNA: TGTGCCAGCTACCGTGGTGGGCGAGAAAAACTGTTTTTT

D: TRBD1
size: .
V: TRBV5-1
J: TRBJ1-4
CDR3: CASSRGDRGRAANEKLFF
DNA: TGCGCCAGCAGCCGGGGGGACAGGGGAAGGGCAGCTAATGAAAAACTGTTTTTT

D: .
size: .
V: TRBV10-1
J: TRBJ1-4
CDR3: CASSESTSGRPNEKLFF
DNA: TGCGCCAGCAGTGAGTCGACTTCCGGGAGGCCTAATGAAAAACTGTTTTTT

D: .
size: .
V: TRBV9
J: TRBJ1-2
CDR3: CASSVEGYGYTF
DNA: TGTGCCAGCAGCGTAGAGGGGTATGGCTACACCTTC

D: .
size: .
V: TRBV15
J: TRBJ1-4
CDR3: CATSRVRGTEKLFF
DNA: TGTGCCACCAGCAGAGTTCGGGGGACGGAAAAACTGTTTTTT

D: .
size: once
V: TRBV19
J: TRBJ1-1
CDR3: CASSARTENTEAFF
DNA: TGTGCCAGTAGTGCCCGGACAGAGAACACTGAAGCTTTCTTT

D: TRBD1
size: .
V: TRBV6-5
J: TRBJ1-2
CDR3: CAIENRGWYGYTF
DNA: TGTGCCATCGAAAACAGGGGTTGGTATGGCTACACCTTC

D: .
size: .
V: TRBV6-5
J: TRBJ1-5
CDR3: CASREGGDQPQHF
DNA: TGTGCCAGCAGGGAGGGTGGCGATCAGCCCCAGCATTTT

D: TRBD1
size: .
V: TRBV6-1
J: TRBJ1-2
CDR3: CASSEAGWTGASNYGYTF
DNA: TGTGCCAGCAGTGAAGCCGGGTGGACAGGGGCTTCTAACTATGGCTACACCTTC

D: .
size: .
V: TRBV6-1
J: TRBJ1-6
CDR3: CASSDRFREVGNSPLHF
DNA: TGTGCCAGCAGTGATAGATTCAGGGAAGTCGGAAATTCACCCCTCCACTTT

D: .
size: .
V: TRBV2
J: TRBJ1-5
CDR3: CASRGGVINQPQHF
DNA: TGTGCCAGCAGGGGAGGGGTTATCAATCAGCCCCAGCATTTT

D: .
size: .
V: TRBV19
J: TRBJ1-2
CDR3: CASSIGNHYGYTF
DNA: TGTGCCAGTAGTATCGGTAACCACTATGGCTACACCTTC

D: .
size: once
V: TRBV7-6
J: TRBJ1-5
CDR3: CASSLGGGPRFNQPQHF
DNA: TGTGCCAGCAGCTTAGGGGGGGGACCGCGATTCAATCAGCCCCAGCATTTT

D: TRBD1
size: .
V: TRBV18
J: TRBJ1-5
CDR3: CASSQTGQGQYSNQPQHF
DNA: TGTGCCAGCTCACAGACGGGACAGGGGCAATATAGCAATCAGCCCCAGCATTTT

D: .
size: .
V: TRBV5-1
J: TRBJ1-1
CDR3: CASSLAWRQNTEAFF
DNA: TGCGCCAGCAGCTTGGCCTGGCGGCAGAACACTGAAGCTTTCTTT

D: .
size: .
V: TRBV15
J: TRBJ1-4
CDR3: CATSRDRGRLNEKLFF
DNA: TGTGCCACCAGCAGAGATCGGGGAAGATTAAATGAAAAACTGTTTTTT

D: .
size: few
V: TRBV6-1
J: TRBJ2-2
CDR3: CASSESGVGELFF
DNA: TGTGCCAGCAGTGAATCCGGGGTTGGGGAGCTGTTTTTT

D: TRBD1
size: .
V: TRBV6-5
J: TRBJ2-5
CDR3: CASSWTGAETQYF
DNA: TGTGCCAGCTCCTGGACAGGGGCAGAGACCCAGTACTTC

D: .
size: .
V: TRBV5-1
J: TRBJ2-1
CDR3: CASSLRAGEEFF
DNA: TGCGCCAGCAGCTTGCGTGCCGGGGAGGAGTTCTTC

D: .
size: .
V: TRBV9
J: TRBJ1-5
CDR3: CASSVSTGPNQPQHF
DNA: TGTGCCAGCAGCGTAAGTACAGGCCCTAATCAGCCCCAGCATTTT

D: .
size: .
V: TRBV5-4
J: TRBJ1-1
CDR3: CASSLGQQNTEAFF
DNA: TGTGCCAGCAGCTTGGGACAGCAGAACACTGAAGCTTTCTTT

D: .
size: .
V: TRBV7-9
J: TRBJ1-1
CDR3: CASHSTFTEAFF
DNA: TGTGCCAGCCACTCGACTTTCACTGAAGCTTTCTTT

D: TRBD2
size: .
V: TRBV7-2
J: TRBJ2-3
CDR3: CASSQLAGGLFTDTQYF
DNA: TGTGCCAGCAGCCAACTAGCGGGGGGCCTTTTCACAGATACGCAGTATTTT

D: .
size: few
V: TRBV5-1
J: TRBJ1-5
CDR3: CASSLVQISNQPQHF
DNA: TGCGCCAGCAGCTTGGTACAGATTAGCAATCAGCCCCAGCATTTT

D: TRBD1
size: once
V: TRBV27
J: TRBJ2-7
CDR3: CASSVEGTAYEQYF
DNA: TGTGCCAGCAGTGTTGAAGGGACAGCCTACGAGCAGTACTTC

D: .
size: .
V: TRBV30
J: TRBJ2-4
CDR3: CAWSLAGIAKNIQYF
DNA: TGTGCCTGGAGTCTGGCGGGGATAGCCAAAAACATTCAGTACTTC

D: TRBD2
size: once
V: TRBV9
J: TRBJ2-1
CDR3: CASSVGGGGVSSSYNEQFF
DNA: TGTGCCAGCAGCGTAGGCGGCGGGGGGGTCTCAAGCTCCTACAATGAGCAGTTCTTC

D: .
size: .
V: TRBV19
J: TRBJ1-1
CDR3: CATGERPTEAFF
DNA: TGTGCCACCGGAGAAAGGCCCACTGAAGCTTTCTTT

D: TRBD1
size: .
V: TRBV19
J: TRBJ1-2
CDR3: CASNWARGGGLYGYTF
DNA: TGTGCCAGTAACTGGGCTCGCGGAGGGGGCCTCTATGGCTACACCTTC

D: TRBD1
size: .
V: TRBV5-1
J: TRBJ1-1
CDR3: CASSLSTGANTEAFF
DNA: TGCGCCAGCAGCCTATCCACAGGGGCGAACACTGAAGCTTTCTTT

D: .
size: .
V: TRBV30
J: TRBJ1-5
CDR3: CAWSVGQSGRQPQHF
DNA: TGTGCCTGGAGCGTTGGACAGTCCGGTAGGCAGCCCCAGCATTTT

D: TRBD1
size: .
V: TRBV10-3
J: TRBJ2-7
CDR3: CAISRDRDYEQYF
DNA: TGTGCCATCAGCAGGGACAGGGACTACGAGCAGTACTTC